This T cell receptor (beta chain) was captured in a study of cytomegalovirus exposure and HLA in healthy donors. The wider study: Later, an analysis reported that the 130 or so validation repertoires had used the same platform as the roughly 680 first-cohort repertoires. General study points: Generally TCR sequences proved uncommon, though certain public TCRs appeared in numerous donors. Overall, approximately 150 TCR beta chains were annotated as cytomegalovirus-associated. It was found in a later analysis that first-cohort TCR clusters tended to co-occur in the 130 or so validation repertoires.

Profiled with immunoSEQ multiplex PCR; TCRdb holds only in-frame clones, not every one. The sample contains about 130,000 clones, approximately 94% of which appear only once. There are 14 residues in the CDR3. Germline V CDR1 and CDR2: SGHDT, YYEEEE. Trimming took off 6 bases at V and 5 bases at J, with 14 bases between the two ends. Regarding this clone: The target antigen is unknown.

The sample comprised PBMCs. V is TRBV5-6 and J is TRBJ1-4; D is undetermined. The TCR was taken from a woman between 18 and 30 years old in good health and CMV-seronegative. The CDR3 coding sequence is TGTGCCAGCATGCCGGGGTTGGACAATGAAAAACTGTTTTTT. Translated, it gives CASMPGLDNEKLFF. Based on the CDR3 plus reference TRBV5-6 and TRBJ1-4, the full variable domain is DAGVTQSPTHLIKTRGQQVTLRCSPKSGHDTVSWYQQALGQGPQFIFQYYEEEERQRGNFPDRFSGHQFPNYSSELNVNALLLGDSALYLCASMPGLDNEKLFFGSGTQLSVL.